A selection of T cell receptor beta chains follows, all from one sample in a study of T cell responses to AZD1222 COVID-19 vaccine. Libraries were prepared by immunoSEQ multiplex PCR; TCRdb keeps only in-frame clonotypes and omits some of them. This table holds some 150,000 clones, 89% found once. Sequencing was performed on peripheral blood, taken on day 0 of AZD1222 vaccination. The receptor source for this set is an adult in good health. CDR3s include the opening cysteine and the closing phenylalanine or tryptophan. D genes are given only for firm matches. Clone size, where shown, is once, few, many, or a class for clones that have expanded.

CATSRAGLNSHMIYNEQFF	TGTGCCACCAGCAGGGCCGGATTGAACTCTCACATGATCTACAATGAGCAGTTCTTC	.	TRBV15	.	TRBJ2-1
CASSSPIRGHSPLHF	TGTGCCAGCAGTTCCCCGATCAGGGGCCATTCACCCCTCCACTTT	.	TRBV27	.	TRBJ1-6
CASSRRTGGAGQPQHF	TGTGCCAGCAGTCGCAGGACAGGGGGCGCCGGCCAGCCCCAGCATTTT	TRBD1	TRBV27	.	TRBJ1-5
CASRAGQGANEQFF	TGCGCCAGCAGAGCAGGACAGGGGGCAAATGAGCAGTTCTTC	TRBD1	TRBV5-1	.	TRBJ2-1
CASSSGTNLDEQYF	TGCGCCAGCAGCTCCGGGACGAACTTAGACGAGCAGTACTTC	.	TRBV5-1	.	TRBJ2-7
CASSPPVGGFSEGAFF	TGTGCCAGCTCACCACCGGTAGGGGGGTTTTCAGAGGGAGCTTTCTTT	.	TRBV18	.	TRBJ1-1
CASSSTGMTGYTF	TGTGCCAGCAGCTCGACAGGGATGACTGGCTACACCTTC	TRBD1	TRBV7-9	.	TRBJ1-2
CASSLTGGNQPQHF	TGTGCCAGCAGTCTGACAGGGGGCAATCAGCCCCAGCATTTT	TRBD1	TRBV27	.	TRBJ1-5
CASIAYRITNYGYTF	TGTGCCAGCATCGCGTACAGGATCACTAACTATGGCTACACCTTC	.	TRBV28	.	TRBJ1-2
CASSPGRGSSYEQYF	TGTGCCAGCAGCCCAGGACGGGGGAGCTCCTACGAGCAGTACTTC	.	TRBV7-8	.	TRBJ2-7
CASSLLWRTNTGELFF	TGTGCCAGCAGCCTGTTGTGGCGGACGAACACCGGGGAGCTGTTTTTT	.	TRBV5-6	.	TRBJ2-2
CASSTPGGGQPQHF	TGTGCCAGTAGTACCCCGGGGGGTGGGCAGCCCCAGCATTTT	.	TRBV19	.	TRBJ1-5
CASSDPEQGRKQPQHF	TGTGCCAGCAGCGACCCGGAACAGGGAAGGAAGCAGCCCCAGCATTTT	.	TRBV6-2/TRBV6-3	.	TRBJ1-5
CASSLRDRGETQYF	TGTGCCAGCAGCCTTCGGGACAGGGGGGAGACCCAGTACTTC	TRBD1	TRBV7-2	.	TRBJ2-5
CASSDGHFYGYTF	TGTGCCAGCAGTGACGGACATTTCTATGGCTACACCTTC	.	TRBV12-3/TRBV12-4	.	TRBJ1-2
CASSSIQNSPLHF	TGTGCCAGCAGTTCGATCCAAAATTCACCCCTCCACTTT	.	TRBV12-3/TRBV12-4	once	TRBJ1-6
CASSYLGSLNQPQHF	TGTGCCAGCAGTTACCTAGGCTCTTTGAATCAGCCCCAGCATTTT	.	TRBV6-2/TRBV6-3	.	TRBJ1-5
CASSSRQGTEQFF	TGTGCCAGCAGCTCCAGACAGGGTACTGAGCAGTTCTTC	TRBD1	TRBV7-3	.	TRBJ2-1
CASSDDPGGTGYSPLHF	TGTGCCAGCAGCGACGACCCCGGCGGGACAGGGTATTCACCCCTCCACTTT	TRBD1	TRBV5-6	once	TRBJ1-6
CASSEGSGANEQFF	TGTGCCAGCAGTGAGGGTAGCGGCGCGAATGAGCAGTTCTTC	.	TRBV6-4	.	TRBJ2-1
CASSLVQGALNEQYF	TGTGCCAGCAGCTTAGTTCAGGGGGCCTTGAACGAGCAGTACTTC	TRBD1	TRBV7-6	.	TRBJ2-7
CASSDYYQETQYF	TGTGCCAGCAGTGATTACTACCAAGAGACCCAGTACTTC	.	TRBV6-1	.	TRBJ2-5
CASSLFLSRSYEQYF	TGTGCCAGCAGCTTATTTTTGAGTCGCTCCTACGAGCAGTACTTC	.	TRBV11-2	.	TRBJ2-7
CASSTGLSFSGNTIYF	TGTGCCAGCAGCACGGGACTTTCATTCTCTGGAAACACCATATATTTT	.	TRBV7-9	.	TRBJ1-3
CASSLAVSASYNEQFF	TGCGCCAGCAGCTTGGCCGTTAGCGCCTCCTACAATGAGCAGTTCTTC	.	TRBV5-1	.	TRBJ2-1
CASSERAGLAKNIQYF	TGTGCCAGCAGTGAAAGAGCAGGATTAGCCAAAAACATTCAGTACTTC	.	TRBV6-1	few	TRBJ2-4
CASSPTGVMFSQYF	TGCGCCAGCAGCCCCACAGGGGTAATGTTTTCGCAGTATTTT	TRBD1	TRBV4-1	.	TRBJ2-3
CASSPGTGQPQHF	TGTGCCAGCTCACCCGGGACGGGGCAGCCCCAGCATTTT	.	TRBV18	.	TRBJ1-5
CASSTQGKHNSPLHF	TGTGCCAGCAGCACTCAGGGAAAGCATAATTCACCCCTCCACTTT	.	TRBV7-2	.	TRBJ1-6
CASSLGGARYGYTF	TGTGCCAGCAGTTTAGGAGGGGCGAGGTATGGCTACACCTTC	.	TRBV28	.	TRBJ1-2
CASSLSGGGREQYF	TGTGCCAGCAGCCTTAGCGGGGGGGGTCGCGAGCAGTACTTC	TRBD2	TRBV3-1/TRBV3-2	.	TRBJ2-7
CAWSLTGERAFF	TGTGCCTGGAGTTTGACAGGGGAACGAGCTTTCTTT	TRBD1	TRBV30	.	TRBJ1-1
CASSQGPSNRDYEQYF	TGTGCCAGCAGCCAGGGTCCGAGTAACAGGGACTACGAGCAGTACTTC	.	TRBV7-2	.	TRBJ2-7
CASSEGTGRNSPLHF	TGTGCCAGCAGTGAAGGGACAGGGCGGAATTCACCCCTCCACTTT	TRBD1	TRBV2	.	TRBJ1-6
CASYGETNEKLFF	TGTGCCAGCTATGGGGAAACTAATGAAAAACTGTTTTTT	.	TRBV28	.	TRBJ1-4
CASSPRSGGSAEAFF	TGTGCCAGTAGTCCGAGGAGTGGGGGGAGCGCTGAAGCTTTCTTT	.	TRBV19	.	TRBJ1-1
CSVERDYNTEAFF	TGCAGCGTTGAAAGGGACTACAACACTGAAGCTTTCTTT	.	TRBV29-1	once	TRBJ1-1
CASSLEAPGTALFHGYTF	TGTGCCAGCAGCTTAGAGGCTCCCGGGACAGCATTGTTTCATGGCTACACCTTC	TRBD1	TRBV7-2	.	TRBJ1-2
CASSYARANTEAFF	TGTGCCAGCAGTTACGCTCGGGCTAACACTGAAGCTTTCTTT	.	TRBV6-5	.	TRBJ1-1
CASSPGTASYEQYF	TGTGCCAGCAGCCCTGGGACAGCTTCCTACGAGCAGTACTTC	TRBD1	TRBV28	.	TRBJ2-7
CASRWTGADTGELFF	TGTGCCAGCCGGTGGACAGGGGCGGACACCGGGGAGCTGTTTTTT	TRBD1	TRBV2	.	TRBJ2-2
CASSPGGAENIQYF	TGTGCCAGCAGCCCGGGGGGGGCTGAGAACATTCAGTACTTC	TRBD2	TRBV11-3	.	TRBJ2-4
CASSYGLRPTDTQYF	TGTGCCAGCAGTTACGGCCTAAGGCCCACAGATACGCAGTATTTT	.	TRBV6-2/TRBV6-3	.	TRBJ2-3
CASSQVVGRTNYGYTF	TGCGCCAGCAGCCAAGTTGTGGGGCGTACTAACTATGGCTACACCTTC	.	TRBV4-3	.	TRBJ1-2
CAIKDSGFLESYNEQFF	TGTGCCATCAAGGACAGTGGGTTTTTAGAATCCTACAATGAGCAGTTCTTC	.	TRBV10-3	once	TRBJ2-1
CASTKDVDGYTF	TGTGCCAGCACGAAGGACGTGGATGGCTACACCTTC	.	TRBV28	.	TRBJ1-2
CASRRRLLRGYTF	TGTGCCAGCAGGAGACGCTTATTGCGGGGCTACACCTTC	.	TRBV28	.	TRBJ1-2
CASSPGTLTREQFF	TGTGCCAGCAGCCCCGGGACCCTCACCAGAGAGCAGTTCTTC	.	TRBV27	.	TRBJ2-1
CASSADSPVYHEQFF	TGTGCCAGCAGTGCGGACTCCCCGGTATACCATGAGCAGTTCTTC	.	TRBV2	.	TRBJ2-1
CASSAGGTDNTEAFF	TGCGCCAGCAGCGCTGGCGGGACAGATAACACTGAAGCTTTCTTT	TRBD1	TRBV5-1	.	TRBJ1-1
CASFDREWYGYTF	TGTGCCAGCTTTGACAGGGAGTGGTATGGCTACACCTTC	TRBD1	TRBV12-3/TRBV12-4	once	TRBJ1-2
CASSHSSWDGASTDTQYF	TGTGCCAGCAGCCACTCCAGTTGGGATGGGGCTAGCACAGATACGCAGTATTTT	.	TRBV9	.	TRBJ2-3
CASSLAGVNSPLHF	TGCGCCAGCAGCTTGGCCGGAGTTAATTCACCCCTCCACTTT	.	TRBV5-1	once	TRBJ1-6